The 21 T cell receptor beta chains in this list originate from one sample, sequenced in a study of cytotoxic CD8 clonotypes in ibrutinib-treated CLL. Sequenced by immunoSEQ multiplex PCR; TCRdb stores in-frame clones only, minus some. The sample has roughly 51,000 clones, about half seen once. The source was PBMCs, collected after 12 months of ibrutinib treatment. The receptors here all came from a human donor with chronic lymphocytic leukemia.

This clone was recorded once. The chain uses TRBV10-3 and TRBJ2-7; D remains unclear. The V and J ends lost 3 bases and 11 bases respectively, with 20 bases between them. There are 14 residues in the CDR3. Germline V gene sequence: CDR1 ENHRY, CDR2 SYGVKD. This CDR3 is CAISDVGTGDGKYF. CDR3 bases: TGTGCCATCAGTGACGTGGGAACCGGCGATGGGAAGTACTTC.

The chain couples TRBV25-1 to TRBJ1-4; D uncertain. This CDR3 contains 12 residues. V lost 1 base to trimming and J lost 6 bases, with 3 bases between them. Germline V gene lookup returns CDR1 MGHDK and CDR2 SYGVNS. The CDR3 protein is CASSEFDEKLFF. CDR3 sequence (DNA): TGTGCCAGCAGTGAATTTGATGAAAAACTGTTTTTT.

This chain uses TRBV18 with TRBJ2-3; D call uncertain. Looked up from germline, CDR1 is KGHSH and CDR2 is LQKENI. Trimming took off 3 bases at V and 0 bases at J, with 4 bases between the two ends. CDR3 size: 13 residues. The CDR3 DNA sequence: TGTGCCAGCTCACCCCTCAGCACAGATACGCAGTATTTT. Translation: CASSPLSTDTQYF.

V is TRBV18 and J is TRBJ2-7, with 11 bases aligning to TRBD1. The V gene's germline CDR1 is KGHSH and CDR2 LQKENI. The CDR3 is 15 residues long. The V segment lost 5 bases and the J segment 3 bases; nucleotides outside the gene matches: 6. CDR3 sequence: CASSTAGTGGYEQYF. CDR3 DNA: TGTGCCAGCTCAACCGCGGGGACAGGGGGCTACGAGCAGTACTTC.

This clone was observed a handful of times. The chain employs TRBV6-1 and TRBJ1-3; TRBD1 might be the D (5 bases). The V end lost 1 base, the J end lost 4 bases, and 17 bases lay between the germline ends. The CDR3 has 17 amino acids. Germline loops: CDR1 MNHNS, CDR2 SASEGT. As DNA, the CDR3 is TGTGCCAGCAGTGAAGTGTGGCTGGGGGGATACGGAAACACCATATATTTT. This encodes CASSEVWLGGYGNTIYF.

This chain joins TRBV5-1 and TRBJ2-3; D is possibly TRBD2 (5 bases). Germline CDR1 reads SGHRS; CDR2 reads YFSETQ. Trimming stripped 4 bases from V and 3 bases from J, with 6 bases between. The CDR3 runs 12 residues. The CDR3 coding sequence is TGCGCCAGCAGCCGGGATACAGATACGCAGTATTTT. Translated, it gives CASSRDTDTQYF.

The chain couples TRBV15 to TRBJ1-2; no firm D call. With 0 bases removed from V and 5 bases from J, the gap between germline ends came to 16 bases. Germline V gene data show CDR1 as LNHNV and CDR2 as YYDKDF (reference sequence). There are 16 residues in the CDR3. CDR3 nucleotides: TGTGCCACCAGCAGAGATTCGGAGGGAGTTAGGTATGGCTACACCTTC. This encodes CATSRDSEGVRYGYTF.

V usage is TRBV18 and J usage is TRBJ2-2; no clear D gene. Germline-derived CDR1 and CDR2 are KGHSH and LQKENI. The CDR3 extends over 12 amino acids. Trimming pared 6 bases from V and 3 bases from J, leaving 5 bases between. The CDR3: CASSEDTGELFF. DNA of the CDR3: TGTGCCAGCTCCGAAGACACCGGGGAGCTGTTTTTT.

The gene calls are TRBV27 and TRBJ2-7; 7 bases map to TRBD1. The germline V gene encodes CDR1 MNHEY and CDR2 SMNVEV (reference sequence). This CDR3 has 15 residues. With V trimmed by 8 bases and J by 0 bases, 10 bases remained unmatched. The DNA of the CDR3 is TGTGCCAGCTGGGCAGGGGGTTCTAGCTCCTACGAGCAGTACTTC. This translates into CASWAGGSSSYEQYF.

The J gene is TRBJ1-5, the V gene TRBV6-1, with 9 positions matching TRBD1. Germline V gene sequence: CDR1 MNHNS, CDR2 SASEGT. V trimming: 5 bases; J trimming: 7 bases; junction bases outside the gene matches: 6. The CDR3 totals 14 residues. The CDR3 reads CASSTGGAGQPQHF. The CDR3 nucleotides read TGTGCCAGCAGTACAGGGGGCGCGGGACAGCCCCAGCATTTT.

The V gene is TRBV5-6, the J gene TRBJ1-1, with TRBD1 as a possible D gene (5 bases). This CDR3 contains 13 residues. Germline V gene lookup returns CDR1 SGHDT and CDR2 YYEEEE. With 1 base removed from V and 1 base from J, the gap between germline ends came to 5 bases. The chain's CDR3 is CASSLRGNTEAFF. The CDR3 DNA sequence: TGTGCCAGCAGCTTGAGGGGGAACACTGAAGCTTTCTTT.

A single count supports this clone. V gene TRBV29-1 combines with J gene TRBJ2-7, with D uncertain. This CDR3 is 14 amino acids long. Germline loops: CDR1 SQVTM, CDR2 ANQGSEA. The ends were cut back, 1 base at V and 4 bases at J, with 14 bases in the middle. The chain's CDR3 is CSVEGGDGVYEQYF. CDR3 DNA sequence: TGCAGCGTTGAAGGCGGAGACGGAGTTTACGAGCAGTACTTC.

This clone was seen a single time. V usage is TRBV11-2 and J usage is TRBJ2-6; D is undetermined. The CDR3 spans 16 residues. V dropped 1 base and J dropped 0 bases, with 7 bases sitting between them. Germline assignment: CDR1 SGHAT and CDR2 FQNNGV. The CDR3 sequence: CASSLVTASGANVLTF. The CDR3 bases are TGTGCCAGCAGCTTAGTCACAGCCTCTGGGGCCAACGTCCTGACTTTC.

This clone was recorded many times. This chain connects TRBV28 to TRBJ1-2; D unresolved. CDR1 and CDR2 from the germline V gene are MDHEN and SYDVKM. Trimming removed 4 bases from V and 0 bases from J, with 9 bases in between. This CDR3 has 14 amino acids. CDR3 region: CASSYTASNYGYTF. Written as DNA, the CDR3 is TGTGCCAGCAGTTATACAGCCTCTAACTATGGCTACACCTTC.

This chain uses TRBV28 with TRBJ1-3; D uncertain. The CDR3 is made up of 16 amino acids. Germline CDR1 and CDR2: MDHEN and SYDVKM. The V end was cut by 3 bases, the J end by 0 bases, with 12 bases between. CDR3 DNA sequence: TGTGCCAGCAGTTTCACAGTCGGATCCTCTGGAAACACCATATATTTT. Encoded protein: CASSFTVGSSGNTIYF.

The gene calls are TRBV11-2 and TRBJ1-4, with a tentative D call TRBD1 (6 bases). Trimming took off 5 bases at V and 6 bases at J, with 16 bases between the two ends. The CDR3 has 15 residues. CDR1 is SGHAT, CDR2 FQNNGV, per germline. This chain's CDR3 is CASSPGGGAYEKLFF. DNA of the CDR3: TGTGCCAGCAGCCCTGGGGGGGGCGCGTATGAAAAACTGTTTTTT.

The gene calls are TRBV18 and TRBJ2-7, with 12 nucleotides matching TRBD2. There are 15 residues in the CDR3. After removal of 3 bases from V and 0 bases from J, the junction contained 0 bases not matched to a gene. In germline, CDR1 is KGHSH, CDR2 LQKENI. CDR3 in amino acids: CASSPGLAGSYEQYF. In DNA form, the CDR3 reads TGTGCCAGCTCACCGGGACTAGCGGGCTCCTACGAGCAGTACTTC.

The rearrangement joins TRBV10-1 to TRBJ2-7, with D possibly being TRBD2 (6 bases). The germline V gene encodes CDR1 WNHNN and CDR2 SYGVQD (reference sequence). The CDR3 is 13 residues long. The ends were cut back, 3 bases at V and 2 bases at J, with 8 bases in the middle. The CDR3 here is CASSDSGTYEQYF. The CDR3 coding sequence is TGCGCCAGCAGTGATAGCGGTACCTACGAGCAGTACTTC.

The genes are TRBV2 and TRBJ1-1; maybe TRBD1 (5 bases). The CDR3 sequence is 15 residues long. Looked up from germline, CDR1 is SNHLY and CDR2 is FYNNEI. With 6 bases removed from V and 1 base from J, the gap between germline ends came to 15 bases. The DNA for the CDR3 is TGTGCCAGCAGATCCGGGGCCTGGAGGAACACTGAAGCTTTCTTT. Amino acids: CASRSGAWRNTEAFF.

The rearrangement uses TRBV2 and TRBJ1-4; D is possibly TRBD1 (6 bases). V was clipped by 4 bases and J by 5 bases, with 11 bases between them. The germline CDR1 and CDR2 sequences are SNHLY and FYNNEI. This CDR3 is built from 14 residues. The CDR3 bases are TGTGCCAGCAGTGTCACAGGGAGAAATGAAAAACTGTTTTTT. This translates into CASSVTGRNEKLFF.

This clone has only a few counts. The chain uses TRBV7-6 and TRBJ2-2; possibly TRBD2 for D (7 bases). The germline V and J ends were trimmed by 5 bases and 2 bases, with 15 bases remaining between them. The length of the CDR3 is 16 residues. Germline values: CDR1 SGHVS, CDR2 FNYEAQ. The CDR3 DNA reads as TGTGCCAGCAGCACAGGGAGGGGGGCCAACACCGGGGAGCTGTTTTTT. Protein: CASSTGRGANTGELFF.